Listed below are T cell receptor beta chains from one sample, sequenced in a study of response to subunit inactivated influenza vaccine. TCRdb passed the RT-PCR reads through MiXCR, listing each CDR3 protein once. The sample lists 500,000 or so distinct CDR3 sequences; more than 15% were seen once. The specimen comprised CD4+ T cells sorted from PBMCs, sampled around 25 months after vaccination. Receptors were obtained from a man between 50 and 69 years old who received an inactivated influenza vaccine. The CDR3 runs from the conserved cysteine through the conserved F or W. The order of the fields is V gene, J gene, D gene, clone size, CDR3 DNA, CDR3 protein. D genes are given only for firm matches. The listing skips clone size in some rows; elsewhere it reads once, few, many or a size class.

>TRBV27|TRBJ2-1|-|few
TGTGCCAGCAGTTTATCATCTATGGGCCGATTGGGCTCCTACAATGAGCAGTTCTTC
CASSLSSMGRLGSYNEQFF
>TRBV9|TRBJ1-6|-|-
TGTGCCAGCAGCGTAGGGGCAGCTGATTCACCCCTCCACTTT
CASSVGAADSPLHF
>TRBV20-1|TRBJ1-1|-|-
TGCAGTGCTAGAGTGCGGGGGAACACTGAAGCTTTCTTT
CSARVRGNTEAFF
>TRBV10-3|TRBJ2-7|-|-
TGTGCCATCAGTGGTCAGAGCTACGAGCAGTACTTC
CAISGQSYEQYF
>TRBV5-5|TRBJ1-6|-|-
TGTGCCAGCAGTCGGACCGAGCGACCGCTCCACTTT
CASSRTERPLHF
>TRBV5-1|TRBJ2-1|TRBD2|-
TGCGCCAGCAGGCCGTCAAGCGGGAGCTCCTACAATGAGCAGTTCTTC
CASRPSSGSSYNEQFF
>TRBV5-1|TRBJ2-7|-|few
TGCGCCAGCAGCCTTGATTTGACTAGTTCCTACGAGCAGTACTTC
CASSLDLTSSYEQYF
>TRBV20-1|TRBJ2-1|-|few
TGCAGTGCTAGAGTGGGGGAGCAGTTCTTC
CSARVGEQFF
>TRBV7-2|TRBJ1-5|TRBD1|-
TGTGCCAGCAGCCAACAGGGGTTCATGAAGCCCCAGCATTTT
CASSQQGFMKPQHF
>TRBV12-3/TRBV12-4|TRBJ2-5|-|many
TGTGCCAGCAGCAGTGGGGAGACCCAGTACTTC
CASSSGETQYF
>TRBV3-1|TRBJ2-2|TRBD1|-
TGTGCCAGCAGCCAAGGTCCCAGGGGGACCGGGGAGCTGTTTTTT
CASSQGPRGTGELFF
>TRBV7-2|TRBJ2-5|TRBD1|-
TGTGCCAGCAGCTTATCGACAGGGGGGGGAGAGACCCAGTACTTC
CASSLSTGGGETQYF